Listed here are 18 T cell receptor beta chains from one sample, sequenced in a study of early T cells in non-severe SARS-CoV-2 infection. TCRdb re-analysed the 5' RACE reads in MiXCR, keeping a single row per CDR3 protein. The repertoire holds roughly 55,000 distinct CDR3 sequences, with more than 9% as singletons. The material sequenced was whole blood. These receptors originate from an adult who was a healthcare worker with PCR-confirmed SARS-CoV-2 infection or an uninfected control (not recorded which).

This clonotype was counted a few times. The rearrangement uses TRBV5-1 and TRBJ2-7; TRBD1 agrees at 8 bases. CDR1 SGHRS and CDR2 YFSETQ come from the germline V gene. The CDR3 is made up of 15 amino acids. With 0 bases clipped from V and 1 base from J, the junction kept 3 bases outside the gene matches. Here the CDR3 DNA reads TGCGCCAGCAGCTTGGGGCAGGGGGCTTCCTACGAGCAGTACTTC. It is translated as CASSLGQGASYEQYF.

This clonotype was counted ten times or more. The chain joins TRBV28 to TRBJ1-2; 8 bases agree with TRBD1. This CDR3 has 16 amino acids. Germline loops: CDR1 MDHEN, CDR2 SYDVKM. Germline trimming cut 5 bases from V and 3 bases from J; bases unmatched to any gene: 11. CDR3 coding DNA: TGTGCCAGCAGTACACGGGACAGGAGGAAGGACTATGGCTACACCTTC. Residues: CASSTRDRRKDYGYTF.

This clonotype showed up many times. The chain recombines TRBV6-4 with TRBJ2-1, with a tentative D call TRBD1 (6 bases). Per germline, CDR1 MRHNA and CDR2 SNTAGT. This CDR3 is built from 13 residues. The V and J ends lost 0 bases and 12 bases respectively, with 12 bases between them. CDR3 DNA: TGTGCCAGCAGTGACTCAGGTGGGGGCGTGCAGTTCTTC. Its protein product is CASSDSGGGVQFF.

This clonotype was recorded at least ten times. V gene TRBV12-3 or TRBV12-4 combines with J gene TRBJ1-1, with D possibly matching TRBD1 (5 bases). V was pared by 2 bases and J by 5 bases, with 9 bases between. The CDR3 spans 13 residues. The CDR3 DNA reads as TGTGCCAGCAGTTTATACGGGGGTACTGAAGCTTTCTTT. It is translated as CASSLYGGTEAFF.

There are a few counts of this clonotype. The chain links TRBV12-3 or TRBV12-4 to TRBJ2-4, with TRBD2 identical over 13 bases. With V trimmed by 6 bases and J by 0 bases, 8 bases remained unmatched. The CDR3 totals 18 residues. The CDR3 region is CASSHGLAGDLAKNIQYF. In nucleotides, the CDR3 is TGTGCCAGCAGCCATGGACTAGCGGGGGACCTAGCCAAAAACATTCAGTACTTC.

The sample holds many counts of this clonotype. The rearrangement joins TRBV9 to TRBJ2-5; 9 bases agree with TRBD2. The V and J ends lost 4 bases and 5 bases, in that order; junction bases with no gene match: 9. CDR3 length: 15 residues. Germline values: CDR1 SGDLS, CDR2 YYNGEE. The CDR3 DNA sequence: TGTGCCAGCAGCCCCGGACTAAGCGGGAGGGAGACCCAGTACTTC. It is translated as CASSPGLSGRETQYF.

The chain uses TRBV14 and TRBJ2-5, with 9 bases aligning to TRBD1. Germline CDR1 is SGHDN and CDR2 is FVKESK. Unmatched junction bases numbered 5, after V lost 2 bases and J lost 4 bases. The CDR3 loop spans 15 amino acids. This CDR3 reads CASSQQNRGRETQYF. Written as DNA, the CDR3 is TGTGCCAGCAGCCAACAGAACAGGGGGCGAGAGACCCAGTACTTC.

This clonotype showed up many times. The chain links TRBV7-3 to TRBJ2-2, with 8 bases aligning to TRBD1. The germline V gene has CDR1 SGHTA and CDR2 FQGTGA. The V and J ends lost 5 bases and 5 bases, in that order; junction bases with no gene match: 7. CDR3 size: 15 residues. The CDR3: CASSTRGRGTGELFF. The CDR3 DNA reads TGTGCCAGCAGCACCAGGGGGCGCGGAACCGGGGAGCTGTTTTTT.

In this sample, this clonotype turned up many times. V is TRBV7-9 and J is TRBJ1-1; the match to TRBD1 covers 7 bases. Germline V gene data show CDR1 as SEHNR and CDR2 as FQNEAQ (reference sequence). After removal of 6 bases from V and 2 bases from J, the junction contained 6 bases not matched to a gene. This CDR3 comprises 14 residues. Written as DNA, the CDR3 is TGTGCCAGCAGTCCCCAGGGGGTTAACACTGAAGCTTTCTTT. Translation: CASSPQGVNTEAFF.

The genes are TRBV28 and TRBJ2-5; D is ambiguous. This CDR3 spans 13 amino acids. V was pared by 7 bases and J by 5 bases, with 14 bases between. The germline V gene has CDR1 MDHEN and CDR2 SYDVKM. The CDR3 protein is CASTHPPLETQYF. The CDR3 coding sequence is TGTGCCAGCACGCACCCACCCCTGGAGACCCAGTACTTC.

The V call is TRBV10-2, the J call TRBJ2-2, with 8 bases lining up with TRBD2. Germline loops: CDR1 WSHSY, CDR2 SAAADI. With 6 bases clipped from V and 13 bases from J, the junction kept 7 bases outside the gene matches. This CDR3 region has 12 residues. The CDR3 nucleotides are TGCGCCAGCAGCGCGACCGGGACTAGGCTGTTTTTT. Translation: CASSATGTRLFF.

This clonotype was found many times. The chain links TRBV18 to TRBJ2-5, with TRBD1 identical over 11 bases. This CDR3 is 13 amino acids long. Looked up from germline, CDR1 is KGHSH and CDR2 is LQKENI. V lost 8 bases, J lost 6 bases, and 5 bases stayed unmatched. CDR3 DNA: TGTGCCAGCGACGGACAGGGGGCGAAGACCCAGTACTTC. It specifies CASDGQGAKTQYF. The full variable domain, with the rest looked up from reference TRBV18 and TRBJ2-5, is NAGVMQNPRHLVRRRGQEARLRCSPMKGHSHVYWYRQLPEEGLKFMVYLQKENIIDESGMPKERFSAEFPKEGPSILRIQQVVRGDSAAYFCASDGQGAKTQYFGPGTRLLVL.

The J gene is TRBJ2-7, the V gene TRBV28; no clear D. The germline gives CDR1 MDHEN, CDR2 SYDVKM. The CDR3 has 16 amino acids. Trimming took 5 bases from V and 3 from J, leaving 20 bases between them. CDR3 loop: CASSIPNTLEDYEQYF. The CDR3 DNA reads as TGTGCCAGCAGTATTCCGAACACGTTAGAGGACTACGAGCAGTACTTC. Based on the CDR3 plus reference TRBV28 and TRBJ2-7, the full variable domain is DVKVTQSSRYLVKRTGEKVFLECVQDMDHENMFWYRQDPGLGLRLIYFSYDVKMKEKGDIPEGYSVSREKKERFSLILESASTNQTSMYLCASSIPNTLEDYEQYFGPGTRLTVT.

This clonotype was picked up one time. The V gene is TRBV28, the J gene TRBJ2-7, with 12 bases identical to TRBD2. Germline CDR1 reads MDHEN; CDR2 reads SYDVKM. The junction had 7 bases not matched to a gene; V was cut back by 5 bases and J by 5 bases. This CDR3 has 15 amino acids. CDR3: CASSMLAGGPNEQYF. As DNA, the CDR3 is TGTGCCAGCAGTATGCTAGCGGGAGGGCCAAACGAGCAGTACTTC. Full variable domain (outside the CDR3, taken from reference TRBV28 and TRBJ2-7): DVKVTQSSRYLVKRTGEKVFLECVQDMDHENMFWYRQDPGLGLRLIYFSYDVKMKEKGDIPEGYSVSREKKERFSLILESASTNQTSMYLCASSMLAGGPNEQYFGPGTRLTVT.

Of note for this clonotype: Its ends do not fully match the called genes, so a read error is possible. The V gene is TRBV2, the J gene TRBJ1-6, with D possibly being TRBD1 (6 bases). CDR3 length: 14 residues. In germline, CDR1 is SNHLY, CDR2 FYNNEI. CDR3 in amino acids: CVSRRRTENSPLHF. CDR3 nucleotides: TGTGTCAGCCGCCGAAGGACAGAAAATTCACCCCTCCACTTT.

This clonotype was recorded at least ten times. The rearrangement links TRBV20-1 to TRBJ1-1; 8 nucleotides line up with TRBD1. CDR3 size: 15 residues. Per the germline V gene, CDR1 is DFQATT and CDR2 is SNEGSKA (reference sequence). With V trimmed by 1 base and J by 5 bases, 9 bases remained unmatched. This CDR3 reads CSARATDRDGTEAFF. CDR3 DNA sequence: TGCAGTGCTAGAGCTACGGACAGGGACGGGACTGAAGCTTTCTTT.

This clonotype was counted only a few times. The genes are TRBV2 and TRBJ2-3, with D possibly matching TRBD2 (6 bases). CDR3 length: 14 amino acids. Germline values: CDR1 SNHLY, CDR2 FYNNEI. The V and J ends lost 7 bases and 0 bases respectively, with 11 bases between them. CDR3 bases: TGTGCCAGCAAGCGGGCGGCTAGCACAGATACGCAGTATTTT. Protein: CASKRAASTDTQYF.

This chain connects TRBV2 to TRBJ2-7; D perhaps matches TRBD1 (6 bases). Germline-derived CDR1 and CDR2 are SNHLY and FYNNEI. The germline V and J ends were trimmed by 7 bases and 1 base, with 14 bases remaining between them. There are 14 residues in the CDR3. The CDR3 nucleotides read TGTGCCAGCATCTCCCAGGGGATTTCCTACGAGCAGTACTTC. It yields the protein CASISQGISYEQYF.